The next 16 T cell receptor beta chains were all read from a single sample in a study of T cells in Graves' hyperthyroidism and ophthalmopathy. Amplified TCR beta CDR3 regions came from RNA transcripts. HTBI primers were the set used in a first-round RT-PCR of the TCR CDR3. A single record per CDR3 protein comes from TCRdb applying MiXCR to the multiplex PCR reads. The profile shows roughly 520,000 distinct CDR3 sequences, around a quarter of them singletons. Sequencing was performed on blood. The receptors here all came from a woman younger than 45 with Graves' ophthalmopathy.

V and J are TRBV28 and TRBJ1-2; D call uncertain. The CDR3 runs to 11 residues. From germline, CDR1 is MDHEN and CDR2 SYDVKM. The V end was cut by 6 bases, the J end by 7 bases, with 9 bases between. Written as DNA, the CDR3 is TGTGCCAGCAGAGTACTAAGTGGCTACACCTTC. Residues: CASRVLSGYTF.

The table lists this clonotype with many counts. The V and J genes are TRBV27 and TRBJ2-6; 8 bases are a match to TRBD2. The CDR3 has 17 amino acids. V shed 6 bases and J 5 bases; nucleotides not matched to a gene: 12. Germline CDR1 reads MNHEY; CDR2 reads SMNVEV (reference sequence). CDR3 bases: TGTGCCAGCAGGCCAGCGGGGGTAATTATTCGGGCCAACGTCCTGACTTTC. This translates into CASRPAGVIIRANVLTF.

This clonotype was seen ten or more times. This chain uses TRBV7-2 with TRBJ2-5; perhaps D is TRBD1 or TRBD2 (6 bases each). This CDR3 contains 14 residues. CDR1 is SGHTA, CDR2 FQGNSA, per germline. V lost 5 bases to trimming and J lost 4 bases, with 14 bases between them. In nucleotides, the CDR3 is TGTGCCAGCAGCACCGAACGGGGGCGAGAGACCCAGTACTTC. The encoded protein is CASSTERGRETQYF.

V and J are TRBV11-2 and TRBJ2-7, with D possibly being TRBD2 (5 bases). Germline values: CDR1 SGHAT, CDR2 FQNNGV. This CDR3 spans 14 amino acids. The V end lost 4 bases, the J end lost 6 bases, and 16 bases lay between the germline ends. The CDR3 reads CASSSSGSSAEQYF. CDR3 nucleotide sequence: TGTGCCAGCAGCTCGTCGGGGTCTTCCGCCGAGCAGTACTTC.

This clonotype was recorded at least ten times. In DNA form, the CDR3 reads TGTGCCAGCAGCTTACGGTTCTTGCGACAGGCTAACGAGCAGTACTTC. This gives the protein CASSLRFLRQANEQYF. The rearrangement uses TRBV7-2 and TRBJ2-7, with TRBD1 as a possible D gene (6 bases). The length of the CDR3 is 16 residues. Trimming took off 2 bases at V and 5 bases at J, with 19 bases between the two ends. Per the germline V gene, CDR1 is SGHTA and CDR2 is FQGNSA.

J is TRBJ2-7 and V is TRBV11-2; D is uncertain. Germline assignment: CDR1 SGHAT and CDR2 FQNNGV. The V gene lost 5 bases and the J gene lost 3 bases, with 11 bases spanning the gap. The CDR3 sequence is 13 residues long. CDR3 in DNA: TGTGCCAGCAGCATAACTCGAAACTACGAGCAGTACTTC. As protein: CASSITRNYEQYF.

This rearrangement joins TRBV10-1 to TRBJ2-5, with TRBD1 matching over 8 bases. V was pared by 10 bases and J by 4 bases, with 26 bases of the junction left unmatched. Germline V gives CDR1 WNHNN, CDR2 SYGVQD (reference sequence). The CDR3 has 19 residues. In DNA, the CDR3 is TGCGCCACCACCCACCCGACAGGGGCAAAAGGTGAAGTCCGAGAGACCCAGTACTTC. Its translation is CATTHPTGAKGEVRETQYF.

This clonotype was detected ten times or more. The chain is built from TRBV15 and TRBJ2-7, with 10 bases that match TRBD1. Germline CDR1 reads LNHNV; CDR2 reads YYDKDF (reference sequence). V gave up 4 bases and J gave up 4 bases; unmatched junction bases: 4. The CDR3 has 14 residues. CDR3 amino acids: CATSKDRGGYEQYF. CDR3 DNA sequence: TGTGCCACCAGCAAGGACAGGGGGGGTTACGAGCAGTACTTC.

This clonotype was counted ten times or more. CDR3 amino acids: CASSPPGASKETQYF. CDR3 DNA: TGTGCCAGCAGCCCCCCGGGGGCTAGCAAGGAGACCCAGTACTTC. This chain uses TRBV7-9 with TRBJ2-5; D may correspond to TRBD1 or TRBD2 (6 bases each). Germline assignment: CDR1 SEHNR and CDR2 FQNEAQ (reference sequence). The CDR3 has 15 residues. V gave up 5 bases and J gave up 5 bases, with 18 bases separating them.

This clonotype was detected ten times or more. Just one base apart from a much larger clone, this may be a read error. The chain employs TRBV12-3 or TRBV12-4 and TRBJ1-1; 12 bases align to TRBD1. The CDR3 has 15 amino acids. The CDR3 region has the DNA TGTGCCAACAGTGGGACAGGGGGCCCGAGAACTGAAGCTTTCTTT. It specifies CANSGTGGPRTEAFF.

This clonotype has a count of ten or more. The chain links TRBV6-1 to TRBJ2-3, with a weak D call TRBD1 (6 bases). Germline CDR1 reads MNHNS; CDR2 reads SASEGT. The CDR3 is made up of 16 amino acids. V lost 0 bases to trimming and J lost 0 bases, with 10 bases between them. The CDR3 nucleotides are TGTGCCAGCAGTGAAGCGCAGGGGATGAGCACAGATACGCAGTATTTT. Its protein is CASSEAQGMSTDTQYF.

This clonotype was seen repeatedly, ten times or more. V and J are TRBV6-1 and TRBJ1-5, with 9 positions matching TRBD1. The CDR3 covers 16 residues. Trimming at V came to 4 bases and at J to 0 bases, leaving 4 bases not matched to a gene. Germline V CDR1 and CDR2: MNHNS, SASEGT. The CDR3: CASSGTGAYSNQPQHF. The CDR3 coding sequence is TGTGCCAGCAGTGGGACAGGGGCGTATAGCAATCAGCCCCAGCATTTT.

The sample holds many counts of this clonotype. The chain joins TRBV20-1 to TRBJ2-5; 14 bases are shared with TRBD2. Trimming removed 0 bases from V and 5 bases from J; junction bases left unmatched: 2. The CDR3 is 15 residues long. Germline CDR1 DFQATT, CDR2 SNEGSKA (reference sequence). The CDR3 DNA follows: TGCAGTGCTAGAGACGGACTAGCGGGGGGTGAGACCCAGTACTTC. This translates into CSARDGLAGGETQYF.

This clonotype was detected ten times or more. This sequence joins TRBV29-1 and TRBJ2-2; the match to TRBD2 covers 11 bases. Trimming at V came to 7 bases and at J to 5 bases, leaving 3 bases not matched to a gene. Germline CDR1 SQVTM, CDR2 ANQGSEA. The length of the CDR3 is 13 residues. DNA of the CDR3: TGCAGCGGGCGACTAGCGGGAACCGGGGAGCTGTTTTTT. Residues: CSGRLAGTGELFF.

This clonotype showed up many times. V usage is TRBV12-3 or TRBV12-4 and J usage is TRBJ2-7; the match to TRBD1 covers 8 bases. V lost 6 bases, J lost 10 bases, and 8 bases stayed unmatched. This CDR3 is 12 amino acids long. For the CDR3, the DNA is TGTGCCAGCAGCCAAGGGACAGGTTCTCAGTACTTC. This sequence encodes CASSQGTGSQYF.

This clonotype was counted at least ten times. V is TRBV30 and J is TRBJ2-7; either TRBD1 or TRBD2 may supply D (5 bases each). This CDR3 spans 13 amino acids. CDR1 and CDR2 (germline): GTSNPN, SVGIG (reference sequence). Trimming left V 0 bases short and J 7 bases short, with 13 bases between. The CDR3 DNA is TGTGCCTGGAGTGTTGGGTGGGGGAGTGAGCAGTACTTC. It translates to CAWSVGWGSEQYF.